This TCR beta chain stems from a study of blood T cell repertoires in COVID-19. The V end was cut by 7 bases, the J end by 4 bases, with 13 bases between. The CDR3 extends over 13 amino acids. Germline V lookup: CDR1 MNHEY, CDR2 SVGAGI. Original methodology: The authors estimated nucleated cell counts from reference gene primer amplification. The table came from immunoSEQ multiplex PCR; TCRdb's copy has only in-frame clones and leaves some out. V and J calls plus clone size are reproduced from that table; the DNA served to infer D and trimming. The sample yields about 130,000 clones, roughly 83% seen once. Participants were aged roughly 18 to 90 years from around 24 US areas. Assignments of participants to cohorts depended upon their own reported clinical history. What the recovered Cohort 3 donors had was two negative PCRs, clearance, or symptom resolution.

The chain couples TRBV6-5 to TRBJ1-1; no clear D. This sequence originates from a man in his forties or fifties who had recovered from COVID-19. Sequencing was carried out using PBMCs or T cells enriched from blood (not recorded which). The CDR3 reads CASKAGGFTEAFF. The CDR3 DNA sequence: TGTGCCAGCAAGGCAGGTGGGTTCACTGAAGCTTTCTTT.